This TCR beta chain was sequenced for a study of siplizumab effects on memory and regulatory T cells. Study observations and caveats: Among alloreactive clones, only a minor fraction mapped to unstimulated subsets. The Treg-derived share of mappable alloreactive CD4+ clones averaged roughly 64% with siplizumab and approximately 27% in controls. Naive T cells apparently outstripped memory cells in diversity and seemed major alloresponse contributors. Siplizumab significantly lowered the alloreactive sequences that could be traced to unstimulated CD4+ memory cells.

The protocol was immunoSEQ multiplex PCR, while the TCRdb copy is restricted to in-frame clones and leaves out a portion. This table has over 95,000 clones, around 93% appearing once. Germline loops: CDR1 GTSNPN, CDR2 SVGIG (reference sequence). The germline V and J ends were trimmed by 2 bases and 0 bases, with 7 bases remaining between them. This CDR3 spans 13 amino acids. This clone was observed once. Its target is unknown. The sample taken for sequencing was non-Treg CD4+ T cells sorted from blood. This sequence originates from a human donor in good health. The chain joins TRBV30 to TRBJ1-1; no definite D call. The CDR3 spells CAWSRTLNTEAFF. In DNA, the CDR3 is TGTGCCTGGAGTCGGACTCTGAACACTGAAGCTTTCTTT. The full variable domain, rest sourced from reference TRBV30 and TRBJ1-1, is SQTIHQWPATLVQPVGSPLSLECTVEGTSNPNLYWYRQAAGRGLQLLFYSVGIGQISSEVPQNLSASRPQDRQFILSSKKLLLSDSGFYLCAWSRTLNTEAFFGQGTRLTVV.